This paragraph covers one T cell receptor (beta chain) sequence. Antigen specificity is unknown. Other DNA sequences from this sample encode an identical CDR3 as well. The CDR3 loop spans 14 amino acids. Germline loops: CDR1 SGHRS, CDR2 YFSETQ. V was pared by 4 bases and J by 3 bases, with 13 bases between. This record belongs to a study of shared clonotypes between healthy human individuals. Each subset's genomic DNA was shared equally among a number of immunoSEQ plates. Data came from immunoSEQ multiplex PCR; TCRdb stores just in-frame clones and leaves some out. The sample has approximately 1.5 million clones; 95% to 99% are singletons. General study results and limits: Generally, estimated richness proved larger in naive subsets than it did in memory subsets. Roughly 5% of naive CD4 clonotypes were common to four donors.

What was sequenced was naive CD4+ T cells sorted from blood. The sample's subset: CD45RA+ positively selected. This chain joins TRBV5-1 and TRBJ1-1, with D perhaps matching TRBD1 (5 bases). The receptor was derived from a man aged 25 to 40 in good health. The CDR3 here is CASSPGGWDTEAFF. CDR3 in DNA: TGCGCCAGCAGCCCTGGGGGTTGGGACACTGAAGCTTTCTTT.